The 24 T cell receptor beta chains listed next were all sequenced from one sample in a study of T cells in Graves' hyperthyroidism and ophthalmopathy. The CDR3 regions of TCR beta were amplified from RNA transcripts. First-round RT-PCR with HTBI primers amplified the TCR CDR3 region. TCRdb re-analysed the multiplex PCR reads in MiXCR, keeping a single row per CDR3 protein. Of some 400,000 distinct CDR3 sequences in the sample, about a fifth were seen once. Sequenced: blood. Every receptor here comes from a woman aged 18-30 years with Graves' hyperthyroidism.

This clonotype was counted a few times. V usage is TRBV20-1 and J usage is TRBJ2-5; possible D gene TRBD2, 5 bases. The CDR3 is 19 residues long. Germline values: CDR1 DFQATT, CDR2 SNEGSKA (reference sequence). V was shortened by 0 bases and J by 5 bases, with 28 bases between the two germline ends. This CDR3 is CSARDVRADALIIGETQYF. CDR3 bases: TGCAGTGCTAGAGATGTGAGGGCAGACGCACTTATAATAGGGGAGACCCAGTACTTC.

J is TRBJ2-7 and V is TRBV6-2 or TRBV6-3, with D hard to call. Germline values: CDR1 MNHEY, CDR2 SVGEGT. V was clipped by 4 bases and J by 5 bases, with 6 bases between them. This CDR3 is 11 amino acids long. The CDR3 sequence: CASSSLDEQYF. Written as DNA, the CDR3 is TGTGCCAGCAGTTCCTTAGACGAGCAGTACTTC.

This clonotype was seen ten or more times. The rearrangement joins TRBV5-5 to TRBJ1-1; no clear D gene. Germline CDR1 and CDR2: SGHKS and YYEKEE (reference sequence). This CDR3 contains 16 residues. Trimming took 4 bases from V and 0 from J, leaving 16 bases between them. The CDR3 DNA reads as TGTGCCAGCAGCCAACATCGGTCACCGGTGAACACTGAAGCTTTCTTT. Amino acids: CASSQHRSPVNTEAFF. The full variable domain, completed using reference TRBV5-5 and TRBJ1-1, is DAGVTQSPTHLIKTRGQQVTLRCSPISGHKSVSWYQQVLGQGPQFIFQYYEKEERGRGNFPDRFSARQFPNYSSELNVNALLLGDSALYLCASSQHRSPVNTEAFFGQGTRLTVV.

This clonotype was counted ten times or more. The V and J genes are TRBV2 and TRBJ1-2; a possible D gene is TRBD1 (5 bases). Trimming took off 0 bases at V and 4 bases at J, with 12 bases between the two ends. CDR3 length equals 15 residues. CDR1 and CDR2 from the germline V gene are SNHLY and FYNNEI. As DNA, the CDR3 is TGTGCCAGCAGTGAAGCCCCAGGGCACGGCTATGGCTACACCTTC. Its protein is CASSEAPGHGYGYTF.

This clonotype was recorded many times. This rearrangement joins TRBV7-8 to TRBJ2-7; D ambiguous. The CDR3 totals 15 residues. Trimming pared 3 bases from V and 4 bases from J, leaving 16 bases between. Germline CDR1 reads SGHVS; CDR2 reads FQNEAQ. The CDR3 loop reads CASSLDHVRVYEQYF. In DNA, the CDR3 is TGTGCCAGCAGCTTGGACCACGTAAGGGTGTACGAGCAGTACTTC.

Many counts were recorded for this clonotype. This CDR3 is CASSRPDQGSNQPQHF. DNA for the CDR3: TGTGCCAGCAGTCGTCCAGATCAGGGCAGCAATCAGCCCCAGCATTTT. V is TRBV6-1 and J is TRBJ1-5; TRBD1 might be the D (5 bases). The CDR3 is 16 amino acids. Trimming took off 5 bases at V and 1 base at J, with 15 bases between the two ends. Germline V lookup: CDR1 MNHNS, CDR2 SASEGT.

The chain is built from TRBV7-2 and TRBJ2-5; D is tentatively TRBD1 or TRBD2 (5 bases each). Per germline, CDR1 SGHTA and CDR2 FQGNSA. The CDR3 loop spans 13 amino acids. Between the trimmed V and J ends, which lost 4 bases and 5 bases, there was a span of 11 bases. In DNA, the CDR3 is TGTGCCAGCAGCTCGGGACCATGGGAGACCCAGTACTTC. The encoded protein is CASSSGPWETQYF.

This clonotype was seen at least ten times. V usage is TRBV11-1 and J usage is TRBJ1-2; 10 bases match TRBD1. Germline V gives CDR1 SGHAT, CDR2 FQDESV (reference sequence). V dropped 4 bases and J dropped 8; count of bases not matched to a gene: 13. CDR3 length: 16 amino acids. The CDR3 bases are TGTGCCAGCAGCTCAACCGGGACAGGGGTTCGGGAGGGCTACACCTTC. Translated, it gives CASSSTGTGVREGYTF.

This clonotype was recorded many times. CDR3 DNA: TGTGCCAGCAGTTACTCTACTGCCCTTTTCTACGAGCAGTACTTC. As protein: CASSYSTALFYEQYF. The genes are TRBV6-2 or TRBV6-3 and TRBJ2-7; D not resolved. CDR3 length equals 15 residues. Trimming removed 0 bases at V and 3 bases at J, with 12 bases between. CDR1 is MNHEY and CDR2 is SVGEGT in the germline V gene.

The CDR3 sequence: CASSLKVGATGAAFF. The CDR3 DNA reads as TGTGCCAGCAGTTTAAAGGTCGGGGCTACAGGGGCTGCTTTCTTT. The rearrangement links TRBV12-3 or TRBV12-4 to TRBJ1-1; 7 nucleotides align to TRBD1. The J segment lost 11 bases and the V segment lost 2 bases, leaving 14 bases of the junction unmatched. CDR3 length: 15 residues.

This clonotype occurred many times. The CDR3: CASSEKELGSYNEQFF. The CDR3 DNA follows: TGTGCCAGCAGTGAAAAAGAGCTAGGGTCCTACAATGAGCAGTTCTTC. This chain links TRBV6-1 with TRBJ2-1; D gene ambiguous. Germline loops: CDR1 MNHNS, CDR2 SASEGT. The CDR3 contains 16 residues. The ends were cut back, 2 bases at V and 1 base at J, with 12 bases in the middle.

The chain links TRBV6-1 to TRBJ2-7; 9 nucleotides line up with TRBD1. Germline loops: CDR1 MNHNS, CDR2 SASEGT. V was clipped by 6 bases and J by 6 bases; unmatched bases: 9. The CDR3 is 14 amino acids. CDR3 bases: TGTGCCAGCAGCCCCGGGACAGGGCACCGCGAGCAGTACTTC. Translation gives CASSPGTGHREQYF.

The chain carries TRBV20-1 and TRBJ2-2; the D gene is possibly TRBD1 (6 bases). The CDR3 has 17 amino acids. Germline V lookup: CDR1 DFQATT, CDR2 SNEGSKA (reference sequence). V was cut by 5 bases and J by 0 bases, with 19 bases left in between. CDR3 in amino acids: CSAPDWGQPANTGELFF. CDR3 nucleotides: TGCAGTGCTCCAGATTGGGGACAACCAGCGAACACCGGGGAGCTGTTTTTT.

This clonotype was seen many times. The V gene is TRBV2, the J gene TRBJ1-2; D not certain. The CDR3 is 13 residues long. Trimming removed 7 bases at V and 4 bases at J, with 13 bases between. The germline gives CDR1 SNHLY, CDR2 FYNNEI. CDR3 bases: TGTGCCAGCACCATCTCGAGCCCCTATGGCTACACCTTC. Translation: CASTISSPYGYTF.

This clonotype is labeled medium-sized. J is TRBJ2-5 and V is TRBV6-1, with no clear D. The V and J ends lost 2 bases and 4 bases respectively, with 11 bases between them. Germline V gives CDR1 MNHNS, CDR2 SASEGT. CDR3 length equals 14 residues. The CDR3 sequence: CASSESVGLETQYF. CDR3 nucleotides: TGTGCCAGCAGTGAATCGGTAGGCCTAGAGACCCAGTACTTC.

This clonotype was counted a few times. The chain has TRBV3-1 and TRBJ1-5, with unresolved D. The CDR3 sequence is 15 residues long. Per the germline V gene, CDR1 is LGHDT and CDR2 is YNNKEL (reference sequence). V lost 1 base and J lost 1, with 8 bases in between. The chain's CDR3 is CASSQGWESNQPQHF. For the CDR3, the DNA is TGTGCCAGCAGCCAAGGGTGGGAGAGCAATCAGCCCCAGCATTTT.

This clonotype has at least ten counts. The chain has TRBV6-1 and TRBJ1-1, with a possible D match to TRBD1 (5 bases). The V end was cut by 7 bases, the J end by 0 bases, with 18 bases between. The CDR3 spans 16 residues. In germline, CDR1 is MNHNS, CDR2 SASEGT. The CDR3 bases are TGTGCCAGCAACCACCGTCCCGCAGGGCTGAACACTGAAGCTTTCTTT. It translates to CASNHRPAGLNTEAFF.

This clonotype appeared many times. The DNA of the CDR3 is TGCAGTGCTACGAGGTACCGGGGCGCGGGGAAAGCTTTCTTT. It codes for CSATRYRGAGKAFF. The chain has TRBV20-1 and TRBJ1-1, with D possibly matching TRBD1 (5 bases). Trimming removed 4 bases from V and 9 bases from J, with 21 bases in between. In germline, CDR1 is DFQATT, CDR2 SNEGSKA (reference sequence). This CDR3 has 14 residues.

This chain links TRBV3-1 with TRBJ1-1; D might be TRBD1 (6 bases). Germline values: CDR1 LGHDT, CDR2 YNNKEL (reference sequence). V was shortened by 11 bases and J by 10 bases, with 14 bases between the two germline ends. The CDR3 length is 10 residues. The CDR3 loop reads CACGRGPAFF. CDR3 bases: TGTGCCTGTGGCCGGGGGCCAGCTTTCTTT.

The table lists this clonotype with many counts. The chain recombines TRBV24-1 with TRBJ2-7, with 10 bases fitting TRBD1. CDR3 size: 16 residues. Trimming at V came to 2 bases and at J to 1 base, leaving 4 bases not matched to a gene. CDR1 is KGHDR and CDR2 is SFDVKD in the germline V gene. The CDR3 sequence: CATSDSGTGDSYEQYF. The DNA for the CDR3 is TGTGCCACCAGTGATTCCGGGACAGGGGATTCCTACGAGCAGTACTTC.

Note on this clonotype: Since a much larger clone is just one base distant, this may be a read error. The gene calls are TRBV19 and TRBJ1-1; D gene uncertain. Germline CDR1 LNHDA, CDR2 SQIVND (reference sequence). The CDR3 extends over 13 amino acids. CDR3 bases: TGTGCCAGTATAAAGGAAAGTGACCGTGAAGTTTTCTTT. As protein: CASIKESDREVFF.

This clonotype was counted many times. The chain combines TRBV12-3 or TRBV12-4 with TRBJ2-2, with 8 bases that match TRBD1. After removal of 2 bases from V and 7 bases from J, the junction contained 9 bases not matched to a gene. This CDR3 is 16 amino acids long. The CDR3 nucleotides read TGTGCCAGCAGTTTAACGCGCCGGGACAGGTTCGGGGAGCTGTTTTTT. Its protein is CASSLTRRDRFGELFF.

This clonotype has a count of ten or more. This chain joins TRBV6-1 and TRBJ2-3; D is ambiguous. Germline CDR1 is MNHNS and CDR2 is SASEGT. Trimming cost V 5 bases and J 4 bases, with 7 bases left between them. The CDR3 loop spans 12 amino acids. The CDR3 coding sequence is TGTGCCAGCAGTCCTAATCCAGATACGCAGTATTTT. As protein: CASSPNPDTQYF.

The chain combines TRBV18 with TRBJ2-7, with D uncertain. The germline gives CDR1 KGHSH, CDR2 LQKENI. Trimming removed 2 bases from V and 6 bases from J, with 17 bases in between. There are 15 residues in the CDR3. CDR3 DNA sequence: TGTGCCAGCTCACCAAACGGAATCACTATCTCCGAGCAGTACTTC. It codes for CASSPNGITISEQYF.